This TCR beta chain was captured in a study of CD8 T cells in Susac syndrome. Healthy donors served as age- and sex-matched controls. Negative isolation was applied to CD8+ and CD4+ T cells, and FACS enrichment was applied to TEMRA cells. The RNA, 0.5 to 1 ug, was put through reverse transcription using random hexamers. The amplification used immunoSEQ multiplex PCR on TCR beta CDR3; it spanned 54 Vbeta and 13 Jbeta. MiXCR, run by TCRdb on the immunoSEQ multiplex PCR reads, gives a single entry per CDR3 protein. The sample has 150,000 to 200,000 distinct CDR3 sequences; approximately 95% are singletons. CDR1 is MNHNS and CDR2 is SASEGT in the germline V gene. The V end lost 3 bases, the J end lost 5 bases, and 7 bases lay between the germline ends. The CDR3 sequence is 13 residues long.

The sequencing sample was made of CD4+ T cells from PBMCs. This TCR was recovered from a human donor in good health. This rearrangement joins TRBV6-1 to TRBJ2-2; D gene unclear. DNA of the CDR3: TGTGCCAGCAGTGAGCAAGGGACCGGGGAGCTGTTTTTT. The encoded protein is CASSEQGTGELFF.